The 16 T cell receptor beta chains listed next were all sequenced from one sample in a study of CD8 T cells in ankylosing spondylitis. MiXCR, run by TCRdb on the 5' RACE reads, gives a single entry per CDR3 protein. The table includes under 250,000 distinct CDR3 sequences, around 8% detected once. The sequencing input was blood, either unsorted or a sorted T cell fraction (not recorded which). The receptors shown here come from a female donor with ankylosing spondylitis or in good health (not recorded which).

This clonotype was detected ten times or more. The chain links TRBV29-1 to TRBJ2-1; TRBD2 is a possible D gene (5 bases). Per germline, CDR1 SQVTM and CDR2 ANQGSEA. With 0 bases removed from V and 0 bases from J, the gap between germline ends came to 6 bases. The CDR3 contains 14 residues. The CDR3 here is CSVEDRGSYNEQFF. CDR3 sequence (DNA): TGCAGCGTTGAAGATCGGGGCTCCTACAATGAGCAGTTCTTC.

As concerns this clonotype: One junction end disagrees with the germline gene, perhaps due to a read error. This chain uses TRBV2 with TRBJ2-7; D might be TRBD1 (5 bases). Germline values: CDR1 SNHLY, CDR2 FYNNEI. The CDR3 runs 14 residues. This chain's CDR3 is CTSRAVGVSYEQYF. Here the CDR3 DNA reads TGTACCAGCAGGGCGGTTGGGGTCTCCTACGAGCAGTACTTC. The complete variable domain, with remaining parts taken from reference TRBV2 and TRBJ2-7, reads EPEVTQTPSHQVTQMGQEVILRCVPISNHLYFYWYRQILGQKVEFLVSFYNNEISEKSEIFDDQFSVERPDGSNFTLKIRSTKLEDSAMYFCTSRAVGVSYEQYFGPGTRLTVT.

This clonotype was found many times. The J gene is TRBJ2-7, the V gene TRBV5-1, with TRBD2 matching 10 bases. Per the germline V gene, CDR1 is SGHRS and CDR2 is YFSETQ. CDR3 length: 14 residues. Trimming removed 5 bases from V and 4 bases from J; junction bases left unmatched: 6. CDR3 nucleotide sequence: TGCGCCAGCAGTTCCGGGACTAGCGTGTACGAGCAGTACTTC. Protein: CASSSGTSVYEQYF.

Ten or more counts support this clonotype. The chain employs TRBV20-1 and TRBJ2-1, with D tentatively TRBD2 (6 bases). The CDR3 consists of 15 residues. V was pared by 4 bases and J by 0 bases, with 13 bases between. The V gene's germline CDR1 is DFQATT and CDR2 SNEGSKA (reference sequence). Here the CDR3 DNA reads TGCAGTGCTACTACTAGCCTGAGCTCCTACAATGAGCAGTTCTTC. This gives the protein CSATTSLSSYNEQFF.

Regarding this clonotype: This could be a read error, since a much larger clone is one nucleotide away. This chain connects TRBV20-1 to TRBJ1-5; TRBD1 might be the D (5 bases). Trimming took off 5 bases at V and 10 bases at J, with 21 bases between the two ends. Germline V gives CDR1 DFQATT, CDR2 SNEGSKA (reference sequence). The CDR3 consists of 14 residues. The CDR3 is CSAHGDGGIRPQHF. The DNA of the CDR3 is TGCAGTGCTCATGGGGACGGAGGGATCAGACCCCAGCATTTT.

This clonotype appeared many times. The rearrangement joins TRBV5-5 to TRBJ2-2, with D uncertain. This CDR3 has 13 residues. Germline V gene data show CDR1 as SGHKS and CDR2 as YYEKEE (reference sequence). The germline V and J ends were trimmed by 6 bases and 0 bases, with 6 bases remaining between them. The CDR3 DNA sequence: TGTGCCAGCACGGACGCGAACACCGGGGAGCTGTTTTTT. Protein product: CASTDANTGELFF. The full variable domain, rest sourced from reference TRBV5-5 and TRBJ2-2, is DAGVTQSPTHLIKTRGQQVTLRCSPISGHKSVSWYQQVLGQGPQFIFQYYEKEERGRGNFPDRFSARQFPNYSSELNVNALLLGDSALYLCASTDANTGELFFGEGSRLTVL.

Concerning this clonotype itself: A much larger clone is a single base away; this may be a read error. The CDR3 DNA is TGCAGCGTGCACCGGGGCCCGTCCCTGGAAAAACTGTTTTTT. Encoded protein: CSVHRGPSLEKLFF. The genes are TRBV29-1 and TRBJ1-4; D may be TRBD1 (5 bases). Trimming removed 6 bases at V and 8 bases at J, with 19 bases between. The CDR3 consists of 14 residues. Per germline, CDR1 SQVTM and CDR2 ANQGSEA.

This clonotype showed up many times. The CDR3 reads CSARDQWGAEPQHF. The DNA for the CDR3 is TGCAGTGCTAGAGATCAGTGGGGGGCTGAGCCCCAGCATTTT. The chain is built from TRBV20-1 and TRBJ1-5, with D tentatively TRBD1 (6 bases). V was clipped by 0 bases and J by 8 bases, with 14 bases between them. CDR1 is DFQATT, CDR2 SNEGSKA, per germline (reference sequence). CDR3 length: 14 amino acids.

This clonotype has ten or more counts. This chain connects TRBV12-3 or TRBV12-4 to TRBJ1-5, with D perhaps matching TRBD1 (5 bases). V was trimmed by 6 bases and J by 9 bases, leaving 21 bases between them. The CDR3 has 15 amino acids. Written as DNA, the CDR3 is TGTGCCAGCAGACTGGCCGTCGGGGCGCCTGGGCCCCAGCATTTT. Its protein product is CASRLAVGAPGPQHF.

This clonotype was observed many times. V and J are TRBV5-1 and TRBJ2-7; 10 positions agree with TRBD2. Germline assignment: CDR1 SGHRS and CDR2 YFSETQ. With V trimmed by 0 bases and J by 2 bases, 5 bases remained unmatched. This CDR3 has 16 residues. The CDR3: CASSLVLAGVPYEQYF. The CDR3 DNA sequence: TGCGCCAGCAGCTTGGTCCTAGCGGGAGTTCCCTACGAGCAGTACTTC.

This clonotype was recorded at least ten times. The chain couples TRBV7-2 to TRBJ2-3; no clear D gene. CDR3 length: 11 residues. V shed 6 bases and J shed 6 bases, with 7 bases lying between them. In germline, CDR1 is SGHTA, CDR2 FQGNSA. The CDR3 loop is CASSSRDTQYF. In DNA, the CDR3 is TGTGCCAGCAGTAGTCGGGATACGCAGTATTTT.

This clonotype was detected only a few times. The chain combines TRBV10-3 with TRBJ2-5; D could derive from TRBD1 or TRBD2 (5 bases each). Germline CDR1 reads ENHRY; CDR2 reads SYGVKD. The CDR3 extends over 13 amino acids. V was cut by 6 bases and J by 2 bases, with 10 bases left in between. The chain's CDR3 is CAISTRQQETQYF. The CDR3 DNA reads as TGTGCCATCAGCACTAGACAGCAAGAGACCCAGTACTTC.

This clonotype was picked up many times. The chain combines TRBV12-3 or TRBV12-4 with TRBJ2-1; a weak D match, TRBD2 (5 bases). Between the trimmed V and J ends, which lost 1 base and 8 bases, there was a span of 6 bases. This CDR3 contains 12 residues. The CDR3 protein is CASSLGGYEQFF. The CDR3 DNA reads as TGTGCCAGCAGTTTAGGAGGGTATGAGCAGTTCTTC.

The V gene is TRBV7-2, the J gene TRBJ2-1; 10 bases map to TRBD2. The junction had 7 bases not matched to a gene; V was cut back by 1 base and J by 7 bases. The CDR3 spans 16 residues. Germline CDR1 reads SGHTA; CDR2 reads FQGNSA. CDR3 loop: CASSLDGLAGANEQFF. The CDR3 DNA is TGTGCCAGCAGCTTAGACGGTCTAGCGGGAGCGAATGAGCAGTTCTTC.

This clonotype was detected many times. This sequence joins TRBV27 and TRBJ1-1; 7 bases map to TRBD1. V lost 6 bases to trimming and J lost 10 bases; unmatched junction nucleotides: 11. Per germline, CDR1 MNHEY and CDR2 SMNVEV (reference sequence). CDR3 length: 13 residues. CDR3 DNA: TGTGCCAGCAGCCCAACAGGGGCCAAAGGAGCTTTCTTT. Translated, it gives CASSPTGAKGAFF.

This clonotype was seen repeatedly, ten times or more. The rearrangement uses TRBV20-1 and TRBJ1-2; 7 bases line up with TRBD1. The V segment lost 6 bases and the J segment 5 bases; nucleotides outside the gene matches: 9. This CDR3 region has 13 residues. Germline V gene sequence: CDR1 DFQATT, CDR2 SNEGSKA (reference sequence). The CDR3 nucleotides read TGCAGTGCGGAACCCACCAGGGGGTATGGCTACACCTTC. Protein: CSAEPTRGYGYTF.